This T cell receptor beta chain came from a study of T cells in narcolepsy. Findings and limits, study-wide: Same-patient CSF and blood CD4+ T cell clonotypes included HCRT-specific and TRIB2-specific autoreactive ones. No autoreactive T cell clone sequences appeared in some memory CD4+ repertoires.

Per the germline V gene, CDR1 is SGHRS and CDR2 is YFSETQ. The J segment lost 4 bases and the V segment lost 4 bases, leaving 4 bases of the junction unmatched. The CDR3 length is 13 residues. Repertoires were generated with immunoSEQ multiplex PCR, while TCRdb's copy carries only in-frame clones and drops some. The sample has around 33,000 clones, roughly 87% seen once; the top ten hold 2.6%. About this clone: The antigen is not known.

The sequence derives from a human donor with narcolepsy. Specimen: CD45RA- memory CD4+ T cells from PBMCs. The chain combines TRBV5-1 with TRBJ1-1; 7 bases match TRBD1. CDR3 region: CASSPRTGTEAFF. In nucleotides, the CDR3 is TGCGCCAGCAGCCCCCGGACAGGCACTGAAGCTTTCTTT. The entire variable domain, with the rest obtained from reference TRBV5-1 and TRBJ1-1, is as follows: KAGVTQTPRYLIKTRGQQVTLSCSPISGHRSVSWYQQTPGQGLQFLFEYFSETQRNKGNFPGRFSGRQFSNSRSEMNVSTLELGDSALYLCASSPRTGTEAFFGQGTRLTVV.